Presented here are 26 T cell receptor beta chains from one specimen sequenced in a study of T cell responses to AZD1222 COVID-19 vaccine. TCRdb keeps only in-frame clones here, not all; method: immunoSEQ multiplex PCR. Among about 160,000 clones, about 92% were seen once, and the ten largest hold about 4.6%. Material: peripheral blood, obtained on day 0 of MenACWY control vaccination. The receptors come from an adult in good health.

V and J are TRBV5-1 and TRBJ1-2; TRBD1 matches at 7 bases. The CDR3 has 13 amino acids. V lost 7 bases to trimming and J lost 6 bases; unmatched junction nucleotides: 9. Germline-derived CDR1 and CDR2 are SGHRS and YFSETQ. The DNA of the CDR3 is TGCGCCAGCGGCCGGGACAGAGTCGATGGCTACACCTTC. This codes for CASGRDRVDGYTF.

This clone was counted once. The chain recombines TRBV10-3 with TRBJ1-1, with D unclear. Germline V CDR1 and CDR2: ENHRY, SYGVKD. The ends were cut back, 8 bases at V and 1 base at J, with 11 bases in the middle. This CDR3 comprises 13 residues. The CDR3 here is CAIRDGRNTEAFF. The CDR3 DNA sequence: TGTGCCATCCGGGATGGACGGAACACTGAAGCTTTCTTT.

The rearrangement joins TRBV2 to TRBJ1-2, with TRBD1 matching over 9 bases. The germline CDR1 and CDR2 sequences are SNHLY and FYNNEI. The CDR3 runs 16 residues. V lost 1 base and J lost 7; bases outside the gene matches: 10. In DNA, the CDR3 is TGTGCCAGCAGTGAAGTTGGCAACAGGGGGCAAGGTGGCTACACCTTC. It translates to CASSEVGNRGQGGYTF.

V usage is TRBV7-2 and J usage is TRBJ2-1; possible D gene TRBD2, 6 bases. Looked up from germline, CDR1 is SGHTA and CDR2 is FQGNSA. The CDR3 is made up of 15 amino acids. V was shortened by 0 bases and J by 3 bases, with 9 bases between the two germline ends. This CDR3 is CASSLAYGSYNEQFF. For the CDR3, the DNA is TGTGCCAGCAGCTTAGCGTACGGGAGCTACAATGAGCAGTTCTTC.

J is TRBJ2-2 and V is TRBV9, with D maybe TRBD2 (5 bases). The CDR3 extends over 13 amino acids. CDR1 and CDR2 from the germline V gene are SGDLS and YYNGEE. V was pared by 4 bases and J by 5 bases, with 9 bases between. The DNA for the CDR3 is TGTGCCAGCAGCACCCGGGGTACCGGGGAGCTGTTTTTT. Translation gives CASSTRGTGELFF.

The chain employs TRBV4-1 and TRBJ2-7, with 9 bases aligning to TRBD2. Germline-derived CDR1 and CDR2 are MGHRA and YSYEKL. With V trimmed by 4 bases and J by 5 bases, 6 bases remained unmatched. The CDR3 has 14 amino acids. CDR3 residues: CASSRLAGVNEQYF. The CDR3 bases are TGCGCCAGCAGCCGCTTAGCGGGAGTTAACGAGCAGTACTTC.

The gene calls are TRBV6-5 and TRBJ2-7, with 9 bases that match TRBD1. Unmatched junction bases numbered 4, after V lost 6 bases and J lost 1 base. Germline V lookup: CDR1 MNHEY, CDR2 SVGAGI. The CDR3 extends over 14 amino acids. The CDR3 region is CASRAGTGSYEQYF. In DNA, the CDR3 is TGTGCCAGCAGGGCCGGGACAGGGTCCTACGAGCAGTACTTC.

V usage is TRBV14 and J usage is TRBJ2-6; maybe TRBD1 (5 bases). The V gene's germline CDR1 is SGHDN and CDR2 FVKESK. Trimming cost V 1 base and J 0 bases, with 13 bases left between them. The CDR3 sequence is 18 residues long. CDR3 in DNA: TGTGCCAGCAGCCAAGGGGGCGGATGGGGCTCTGGGGCCAACGTCCTGACTTTC. Encoded protein: CASSQGGGWGSGANVLTF. The variable domain in full, completed from reference TRBV14 and TRBJ2-6, reads EAGVTQFPSHSVIEKGQTVTLRCDPISGHDNLYWYRRVMGKEIKFLLHFVKESKQDESGMPNNRFLAERTGGTYSTLKVQPAELEDSGVYFCASSQGGGWGSGANVLTFGAGSRLTVL.

The chain has TRBV19 and TRBJ1-5, with D possibly matching TRBD1 (5 bases). CDR1 is LNHDA, CDR2 SQIVND, per germline (reference sequence). Trimming cost V 9 bases and J 4 bases, with 16 bases left between them. The CDR3 loop spans 14 amino acids. CDR3 sequence reads: CASGTTSPNQPQHF. CDR3 DNA: TGTGCCAGCGGGACCACTTCCCCGAATCAGCCCCAGCATTTT.

The chain employs TRBV5-4 and TRBJ2-3; tentative D call: TRBD1 (6 bases). This CDR3 has 13 residues. Germline lookup yields CDR1 SGHNT and CDR2 YYREEE (reference sequence). The V and J ends lost 0 bases and 4 bases respectively, with 6 bases between them. The CDR3 region is CASSLGQADTQYF. The CDR3 DNA reads as TGTGCCAGCAGCTTGGGACAGGCAGATACGCAGTATTTT. The variable domain in full, with the rest retrieved from reference TRBV5-4 and TRBJ2-3, is ETGVTQSPTHLIKTRGQQVTLRCSSQSGHNTVSWYQQALGQGPQFIFQYYREEENGRGNFPPRFSGLQFPNYSSELNVNALELDDSALYLCASSLGQADTQYFGPGTRLTVL.

The rearrangement links TRBV10-3 to TRBJ2-5, with 11 bases fitting TRBD2. V lost 8 bases, J lost 5 bases, and 10 bases stayed unmatched. Germline loops: CDR1 ENHRY, CDR2 SYGVKD. CDR3 length: 15 amino acids. In nucleotides, the CDR3 is TGTGCCATCGGGACTAGCGGAATCCTTGGGGAGACCCAGTACTTC. Translated: CAIGTSGILGETQYF.

J is TRBJ2-2 and V is TRBV9; D is ambiguous. V was trimmed by 4 bases and J by 3 bases, leaving 13 bases between them. The CDR3 contains 15 residues. The V gene's germline CDR1 is SGDLS and CDR2 YYNGEE. For the CDR3, the DNA is TGTGCCAGCAGCTACCGACCGGTTGACACCGGGGAGCTGTTTTTT. It codes for CASSYRPVDTGELFF.

This chain joins TRBV28 and TRBJ1-5; D unclear. The V end was cut by 7 bases, the J end by 3 bases, with 7 bases between. This CDR3 spans 12 amino acids. The germline gives CDR1 MDHEN, CDR2 SYDVKM. The CDR3 loop reads CASTVSNQPQHF. CDR3 bases: TGTGCCAGCACCGTCTCCAATCAGCCCCAGCATTTT.

This sequence joins TRBV7-3 and TRBJ2-6; D call uncertain. Germline loops: CDR1 SGHTA, CDR2 FQGTGA. The CDR3 has 11 residues. V was trimmed by 7 bases and J by 4 bases, leaving 2 bases between them. The CDR3 region is CASKGANVLTF. The CDR3 DNA reads as TGTGCCAGCAAGGGGGCCAACGTCCTGACTTTC.

This clone appeared a few times. This chain joins TRBV19 and TRBJ1-5; 7 positions agree with TRBD1. After removal of 7 bases from V and 0 bases from J, the junction contained 6 bases not matched to a gene. From germline, CDR1 is LNHDA and CDR2 SQIVND (reference sequence). This CDR3 spans 15 amino acids. The CDR3 is CASTQGGTSNQPQHF. DNA of the CDR3: TGTGCCAGTACCCAGGGGGGAACTAGCAATCAGCCCCAGCATTTT.

The table lists this clone with a count of one. V and J are TRBV21-1 and TRBJ2-5. TRBV21-1 is a recognized pseudogene. This CDR3 comprises 17 residues. The CDR3 sequence is CASSIIIRGGRQETQYF. CDR3 DNA: TGTGCCAGCAGTATAATAATCAGGGGAGGACGACAAGAGACCCAGTACTTC.

The count of this clone is one. This CDR3 reads CASSSWEAGELFF. DNA of the CDR3: TGTGCCAGCAGTTCATGGGAAGCCGGGGAGCTGTTTTTT. This chain uses TRBV12-3 or TRBV12-4 with TRBJ2-2, with D hard to call. The length of the CDR3 is 13 residues. The V gene lost 4 bases and the J gene lost 6 bases, with 9 bases spanning the gap.

The rearrangement joins TRBV20-1 to TRBJ1-1; the D is unclear. Germline loops: CDR1 DFQATT, CDR2 SNEGSKA (reference sequence). V was cut by 3 bases and J by 11 bases, with 19 bases left in between. The CDR3 spans 13 residues. The CDR3 nucleotides read TGCAGTGCTAGTCTCGGCTTTCTTCCCGAGGCTTTCTTT. Amino acid sequence: CSASLGFLPEAFF.

The chain recombines TRBV14 with TRBJ2-7; a weak D match, TRBD2 (6 bases). From germline, CDR1 is SGHDN and CDR2 FVKESK. This CDR3 region has 16 residues. The V end lost 4 bases, the J end lost 2 bases, and 18 bases lay between the germline ends. The DNA of the CDR3 is TGTGCCAGCAGCCCCGGGGGAAGGACGGCAGCCTACGAGCAGTACTTC. This sequence encodes CASSPGGRTAAYEQYF.

V is TRBV11-2 and J is TRBJ2-7, with TRBD2 matching over 8 bases. Germline loops: CDR1 SGHAT, CDR2 FQNNGV. This CDR3 contains 18 residues. V lost 1 base and J lost 0; bases outside the gene matches: 11. CDR3 region: CASSLARKLAVLSYEQYF. CDR3 DNA sequence: TGTGCCAGCAGCTTAGCCCGGAAACTAGCGGTCCTCTCCTACGAGCAGTACTTC.

V and J are TRBV20-1 and TRBJ2-1; no clear D gene. Germline V gene sequence: CDR1 DFQATT, CDR2 SNEGSKA (reference sequence). The CDR3 spans 14 residues. Trimming shortened V by 3 bases and J by 0 bases, and 9 bases separated the two germline ends. The DNA for the CDR3 is TGCAGTGCTAGTTTGGGCCACTCCTACAATGAGCAGTTCTTC. This translates into CSASLGHSYNEQFF.

As concerns this clone: One end of the junction does not line up with germline, which may come from a read error. CDR3 sequence (DNA): TGCAGCGGTGAAGTCACAGATACGCAGTATTTT. It codes for CSGEVTDTQYF. The chain joins TRBV29-1 to TRBJ2-3; unclear D gene. The CDR3 length is 11 residues. CDR1 SQVTM and CDR2 ANQGSEA come from the germline V gene.

This clone has just one count. The genes are TRBV14 and TRBJ1-2; D may be TRBD1 (6 bases). CDR3 size: 14 residues. Germline CDR1 is SGHDN and CDR2 is FVKESK. V was pared by 4 bases and J by 4 bases, with 13 bases between. DNA of the CDR3: TGTGCCAGCAGCCTCAACAGGGCCGGCTATGGCTACACCTTC. It specifies CASSLNRAGYGYTF.

This clone was recorded once. The V call is TRBV27, the J call TRBJ1-2, with 10 bases fitting TRBD1. The germline CDR1 and CDR2 sequences are MNHEY and SMNVEV (reference sequence). This CDR3 is built from 16 residues. The V and J ends lost 5 bases and 1 base, in that order; junction bases with no gene match: 7. CDR3 amino acids: CASSRDRGLSNYGYTF. The CDR3 DNA reads as TGTGCCAGCAGTCGGGACAGGGGACTCAGTAACTATGGCTACACCTTC.

The chain couples TRBV7-3 to TRBJ1-2, with a weak D call TRBD1 (5 bases). The CDR3 spans 15 residues. Germline assignment: CDR1 SGHTA and CDR2 FQGTGA. V dropped 6 bases and J dropped 4 bases, with 18 bases sitting between them. In nucleotides, the CDR3 is TGTGCCAGCAGTCAGGCGGGGCGGGGTAGCTATGGCTACACCTTC. Amino acid sequence: CASSQAGRGSYGYTF. The entire variable domain, with the rest obtained from reference TRBV7-3 and TRBJ1-2, is as follows: GAGVSQTPSNKVTEKGKYVELRCDPISGHTALYWYRQSLGQGPEFLIYFQGTGAADDSGLPNDRFFAVRPEGSVSTLKIQRTERGDSAVYLCASSQAGRGSYGYTFGSGTRLTVV.

This clone came up once. The chain is built from TRBV6-5 and TRBJ2-1; tentative D call: TRBD1 (5 bases). V was cut by 0 bases and J by 5 bases, with 14 bases left in between. The CDR3 spans 16 residues. The V gene's germline CDR1 is MNHEY and CDR2 SVGAGI. The CDR3 is CASSYSPGNKDNEQFF. For the CDR3, the DNA is TGTGCCAGCAGTTACTCCCCAGGGAACAAGGACAATGAGCAGTTCTTC.